This T cell receptor (beta chain) stems from a study of control samples from healthy donors and cancer patients. TCRdb's table, derived via immunoSEQ multiplex PCR, lists solely in-frame clones and lacks some. The table records roughly 120,000 clones, around nine tenths of them present only once. Trimming removed 0 bases from V and 8 bases from J, with 12 bases in between. CDR1 and CDR2 (germline): SGDLS, YYNGEE. The CDR3 sequence is 15 residues long. The sequence derives from a man aged 30-40 years in good health. Sequenced sample: blood. The V and J genes are TRBV9 and TRBJ1-6, with D possibly being TRBD1 (5 bases). CDR3 coding DNA: TGTGCCAGCAGCGTAGGAAGGGGATTCGATTCACCCCTCCACTTT. It is translated as CASSVGRGFDSPLHF.